This passage covers 23 T cell receptor beta chains from one sample sequenced in a study of CD8 T cells in ankylosing spondylitis. MiXCR, applied by TCRdb to the 5' RACE reads, yields one record per CDR3 protein. The sample carries a few hundred thousand distinct CDR3 sequences, about 10% recorded once. Sequencing input: blood, either unsorted or a sorted T cell fraction (not recorded which). These receptors all stem from a male donor with ankylosing spondylitis or in good health (not recorded which).

This clonotype came up many times. V is TRBV27 and J is TRBJ2-7, with D possibly being TRBD1 (6 bases). Trimming removed 5 bases at V and 3 bases at J, with 23 bases between. Looked up from germline, CDR1 is MNHEY and CDR2 is SMNVEV (reference sequence). The CDR3 is 17 amino acids. The CDR3 sequence: CASSPNHRIGTNYEQYF. CDR3 in DNA: TGTGCCAGCAGTCCCAATCATCGTATCGGGACAAACTACGAGCAGTACTTC.

In this sample, this clonotype turned up many times. The rearrangement links TRBV6-1 to TRBJ2-3; 7 positions match TRBD2. The CDR3 contains 15 residues. Germline trimming cut 6 bases from V and 3 bases from J; bases unmatched to any gene: 9. Looked up from germline, CDR1 is MNHNS and CDR2 is SASEGT. CDR3 residues: CASRSLAVGTDTQYF. The CDR3 DNA reads TGTGCCAGCAGATCCCTAGCGGTGGGAACAGATACGCAGTATTTT.

There are many counts of this clonotype. The CDR3 loop is CASSLTGLNEKLFF. Here the CDR3 DNA reads TGTGCCAGCAGTTTGACGGGTCTTAATGAAAAACTGTTTTTT. The J gene is TRBJ1-4, the V gene TRBV27; no clear D gene. The CDR3 sequence is 14 residues long. Germline CDR1 is MNHEY and CDR2 is SMNVEV (reference sequence). Between the trimmed V and J ends, which lost 3 bases and 4 bases, there was a span of 9 bases.

This clonotype came up many times. V gene TRBV20-1 combines with J gene TRBJ1-6, with D perhaps matching TRBD1 (6 bases). Germline V CDR1 and CDR2: DFQATT, SNEGSKA (reference sequence). Trimming shortened V by 0 bases and J by 0 bases, and 12 bases separated the two germline ends. This CDR3 comprises 17 residues. CDR3 in DNA: TGCAGTGCTAGAGACCCTGACAGGAGCTCCTATAATTCACCCCTCCACTTT. Amino acids: CSARDPDRSSYNSPLHF.

This clonotype was counted ten times or more. The V and J genes are TRBV5-1 and TRBJ2-5, with D hard to call. The CDR3 sequence is 13 residues long. Germline CDR1 SGHRS, CDR2 YFSETQ. V lost 2 bases to trimming and J lost 5 bases, with 10 bases between them. The CDR3 nucleotides read TGCGCCAGCAGCTTAGGATCAAGGGAGACCCAGTACTTC. It is translated as CASSLGSRETQYF.

The rearrangement joins TRBV28 to TRBJ1-4; the match to TRBD1 covers 7 bases. J lost 5 bases, V lost 5 bases, and 11 bases had no gene match. Germline V gene sequence: CDR1 MDHEN, CDR2 SYDVKM. This CDR3 is built from 16 residues. CDR3: CASSKTPGGGNEKLFF. The CDR3 nucleotides are TGTGCCAGCAGTAAGACTCCAGGGGGAGGAAATGAAAAACTGTTTTTT.

In its sample, this clonotype was seen many times. The gene calls are TRBV20-1 and TRBJ2-3; 7 nucleotides line up with TRBD1. V lost 2 bases and J lost 2; bases outside the gene matches: 10. Germline V CDR1 and CDR2: DFQATT, SNEGSKA (reference sequence). CDR3 size: 16 residues. Here the CDR3 reads CSARYGPGQLTDTQYF. CDR3 nucleotides: TGCAGTGCTAGATACGGGCCGGGACAGCTCACAGATACGCAGTATTTT.

This clonotype was counted a few times. J is TRBJ1-2 and V is TRBV6-6; maybe TRBD1 (5 bases). Trimming took 6 bases from V and 4 from J, leaving 12 bases between them. CDR1 MNHNY and CDR2 SVGAGI come from the germline V gene (reference sequence). CDR3 length equals 13 residues. The CDR3 reads CASRPQASYGYTF. The CDR3 nucleotides read TGTGCCAGCAGACCACAGGCGTCCTATGGCTACACCTTC.

This clonotype was counted many times. The CDR3 region has the DNA TGTGCCAGCAGTCCCGGGAGTGCTACAGATACGCAGTATTTT. Its translation: CASSPGSATDTQYF. This rearrangement joins TRBV12-3 or TRBV12-4 to TRBJ2-3; D might be TRBD2 (6 bases). CDR3 length equals 14 residues. The ends were cut back, 5 bases at V and 3 bases at J, with 12 bases in the middle.

This clonotype was counted ten times or more. J is TRBJ2-7 and V is TRBV5-1; no definite D call. CDR3 length equals 13 residues. Germline loops: CDR1 SGHRS, CDR2 YFSETQ. V shed 4 bases and J shed 3 bases, with 11 bases lying between them. The CDR3 spells CASSVDIYYEQYF. Here the CDR3 DNA reads TGCGCCAGCAGCGTTGACATCTACTACGAGCAGTACTTC.

This clonotype was seen ten or more times. V usage is TRBV25-1 and J usage is TRBJ2-2; 14 nucleotides line up with TRBD2. CDR3 size: 18 residues. The V gene's germline CDR1 is MGHDK and CDR2 SYGVNS. Trimming removed 2 bases from V and 4 bases from J; junction bases left unmatched: 6. CDR3 residues: CASSEQGTSGSGTGELFF. CDR3 DNA sequence: TGTGCCAGCAGTGAACAGGGGACTAGCGGGAGTGGCACCGGGGAGCTGTTTTTT.

This clonotype occurred many times. The gene calls are TRBV25-1 and TRBJ2-7; 7 bases are a match to TRBD1. V was pared by 4 bases and J by 10 bases, with 7 bases of the junction left unmatched. This CDR3 comprises 12 residues. Germline V gives CDR1 MGHDK, CDR2 SYGVNS. In nucleotides, the CDR3 is TGTGCCAGCAGTGGCCGGGACAGCTTACAGTACTTC. The encoded protein is CASSGRDSLQYF.

The sample holds many counts of this clonotype. This chain joins TRBV5-1 and TRBJ2-7; 8 bases are a match to TRBD2. J gave up 5 bases and V 7 bases, and 11 bases lay outside the gene matches. Germline CDR1 reads SGHRS; CDR2 reads YFSETQ. CDR3 length: 14 residues. Here the CDR3 DNA reads TGCGCCAGCGGAACGAGCGGGAGTTTCGACGAGCAGTACTTC. This encodes CASGTSGSFDEQYF. Full variable domain (rest looked up from reference TRBV5-1 and TRBJ2-7): KAGVTQTPRYLIKTRGQQVTLSCSPISGHRSVSWYQQTPGQGLQFLFEYFSETQRNKGNFPGRFSGRQFSNSRSEMNVSTLELGDSALYLCASGTSGSFDEQYFGPGTRLTVT.

A note on this clonotype: One junction end does not reproduce the germline sequence, and a read error may be involved. This chain connects TRBV5-1 to TRBJ1-1, with TRBD1 matching 8 bases. Germline V gives CDR1 SGHRS, CDR2 YFSETQ. The CDR3 extends over 13 amino acids. DNA for the CDR3: TGCGTCAGCAGCGCCACAGGGGGGACTGTAGCTTTCTTT. Protein: CVSSATGGTVAFF.

This clonotype was counted ten times or more. Here the CDR3 DNA reads TGCGCCAGCAGCCCCTCCTGGAGAAGCGGGGAGCTGTTTTTT. It is translated as CASSPSWRSGELFF. This rearrangement joins TRBV5-1 to TRBJ2-2; D remains ambiguous. Trimming left V 4 bases short and J 7 bases short, with 14 bases between. The germline gives CDR1 SGHRS, CDR2 YFSETQ. The CDR3 is 14 amino acids.

This clonotype occurred many times. This rearrangement joins TRBV28 to TRBJ2-3, with 13 bases lining up with TRBD2. Germline CDR1 MDHEN, CDR2 SYDVKM. The trim removed 4 bases at V and 1 base at J, leaving 2 bases unmatched. This CDR3 is built from 16 residues. The CDR3 region has the DNA TGTGCCAGCAGTTGGACTAGCGGGAGTGGCACAGATACGCAGTATTTT. Residues: CASSWTSGSGTDTQYF. Filled out from reference TRBV28 and TRBJ2-3, the complete variable domain reads DVKVTQSSRYLVKRTGEKVFLECVQDMDHENMFWYRQDPGLGLRLIYFSYDVKMKEKGDIPEGYSVSREKKERFSLILESASTNQTSMYLCASSWTSGSGTDTQYFGPGTRLTVL.

The genes are TRBV20-1 and TRBJ2-1, with 7 nucleotides matching TRBD2. The germline CDR1 and CDR2 sequences are DFQATT and SNEGSKA (reference sequence). This CDR3 has 17 residues. Trimming took 3 bases from V and 3 from J; bases not matched to a gene: 14. DNA for the CDR3: TGCAGTGCTAGGTCCTATGGGCGGGAGTTCTACTACAATGAGCAGTTCTTC. Translating it yields CSARSYGREFYYNEQFF.

The chain is built from TRBV5-1 and TRBJ2-5; TRBD1 might be the D (5 bases). The CDR3 consists of 12 residues. Looked up from germline, CDR1 is SGHRS and CDR2 is YFSETQ. Trimming cost V 4 bases and J 3 bases, with 7 bases left between them. DNA for the CDR3: TGCGCCAGCAGCATCAGGGAAGAGACCCAGTACTTC. Encoded protein: CASSIREETQYF.

Ten or more counts support this clonotype. The chain recombines TRBV5-1 with TRBJ2-1; 14 nucleotides line up with TRBD2. This CDR3 comprises 17 residues. Germline V lookup: CDR1 SGHRS, CDR2 YFSETQ. V shed 4 bases, J shed 3 bases, and the junction held 6 bases outside the gene matches. DNA for the CDR3: TGCGCCAGCAGCGCGGGACTAGCGGGGGCCGACTACAATGAGCAGTTCTTC. Residues: CASSAGLAGADYNEQFF.

This clonotype has at least ten counts. The chain employs TRBV7-6 and TRBJ2-7; 9 bases fit TRBD2. The CDR3 is 15 residues long. J was trimmed by 3 bases and V by 4 bases; bases with no gene match: 7. CDR1 SGHVS and CDR2 FNYEAQ come from the germline V gene. The chain's CDR3 is CASSSRQTSGYEQYF. For the CDR3, the DNA is TGTGCCAGCAGCTCCCGTCAGACTAGCGGCTACGAGCAGTACTTC. Complete variable domain (other parts from reference TRBV7-6 and TRBJ2-7): GAGVSQSPRYKVTKRGQDVALRCDPISGHVSLYWYRQALGQGPEFLTYFNYEAQQDKSGLPNDRFSAERPEGSISTLTIQRTEQRDSAMYRCASSSRQTSGYEQYFGPGTRLTVT.

This clonotype was found many times. The chain couples TRBV29-1 to TRBJ2-4, with D perhaps TRBD2 (6 bases). This CDR3 contains 14 residues. The germline CDR1 and CDR2 sequences are SQVTM and ANQGSEA. V was trimmed by 6 bases and J by 8 bases, leaving 20 bases between them. CDR3 region: CSVMTRVYGDIQYF. Written as DNA, the CDR3 is TGCAGCGTGATGACTAGGGTTTACGGCGACATTCAGTACTTC.

This clonotype was recorded many times. The rearrangement links TRBV9 to TRBJ2-1; 10 nucleotides agree with TRBD2. This CDR3 is built from 13 residues. J was trimmed by 6 bases and V by 6 bases; bases with no gene match: 3. Germline-derived CDR1 and CDR2 are SGDLS and YYNGEE. Here the CDR3 reads CASNPSGSNEQFF. The CDR3 nucleotides are TGTGCCAGCAATCCTAGCGGGAGCAATGAGCAGTTCTTC.

This clonotype has more than one count but fewer than ten. The chain combines TRBV27 with TRBJ2-7, with a possible D match to TRBD2 (6 bases). The germline CDR1 and CDR2 sequences are MNHEY and SMNVEV (reference sequence). The germline V and J ends were trimmed by 5 bases and 2 bases, with 19 bases remaining between them. The CDR3 consists of 16 residues. CDR3 sequence reads: CASSPIRGTWAYEQYF. The CDR3 bases are TGTGCCAGCAGTCCGATCCGAGGGACTTGGGCCTACGAGCAGTACTTC.